The entry below gives a single T cell receptor (beta chain) sequence along with its context. This clone's antigen is unknown. It has no much larger one-base neighbor in the sample; base qualities were not kept. The data originate from a study of control samples from healthy donors and cancer patients (dated by TCRdb to the early 2020s). Library construction relied on the immunoSEQ multiplex PCR assay. The source is immuneACCESS, and TCRdb retained only in-frame sequences with V and J called. Part of the clones is not carried over; for the studies checked, unresolved V genes explain less than half of this, and the remainder is unexplained. A total of around 150,000 clones appear in this sample, over 85% of them only once. The ten biggest clones cover 12% of the sample. The CDR3 starts with the cysteine, ends with the phenylalanine, and has 15 residues. This entry keeps only the CDR3 DNA: 45 bases, framed from base 1. Via the germline V gene, CDR1 is SGHDN and CDR2 FVKESK. V is trimmed back by 1 base and J by 2 bases, and the junction contains 3 bases that no gene match accounts for.

Source material: blood. The chain is made from TRBV14 and TRBJ2-3; 7 junctional bases match TRBD2. The TCR was taken from a man aged 25 to 40 in good health. The CDR3 reads as follows: CASSQGGLNTDTQYF. Read as DNA, the sequence is TGTGCCAGCAGCCAAGGGGGACTAAACACAGATACGCAGTATTTT.